This T cell receptor (beta chain) was observed in a study of cytomegalovirus exposure and HLA in healthy donors (dated by TCRdb to the late 2010s). Context from the whole study: An earlier analysis of several hundred of the donors reported about 280 Gb of sequence data and 117 million unique TCR beta sequences obtained from around 170 million T cells. Around 330 gigabases of sequencing data and 75 million to 85 million unique TCR sequences made up an early release that covered several hundred HLA-typed donors. Of the approximately 400 genotyped donors, 70% to 90% were placed in the genetic ancestry cluster associated with self-reported Caucasian donors. The aim of the study was to test whether cataloging public T cell receptors could identify signatures of past pathogen exposure. The study profiled the T cell repertoires of approximately 700 subjects by immunosequencing and related them to cytomegalovirus serostatus. A separate validation cohort of over a hundred different subjects was used in addition to the 666-subject first cohort. To predict cytomegalovirus infection status, the study brought together high-throughput TCR immunosequencing, statistical association of individual TCRs with disease status, and machine learning. In a later analysis, previously published TCR beta repertoires from 670 or so donors were re-analyzed and high-resolution HLA genotyping was added so that TCR occurrence patterns could be studied. The later analysis used no new phenotypic data to find candidate immune exposures, relying instead on TCR beta sequences and their occurrence across donors. An earlier analysis of 587 of the donors used high-throughput TCR beta sequencing to judge whether each TCR beta V gene segment behaved as functional or pseudogenic. Donor age, sex, ethnicity and CMV serostatus were collected together with the repertoire data. In a later genetic analysis, genome-wide SNP genotypes for about three fifths of the roughly 670 donors were used, and that subset was treated as a discovery cohort. All discovery cohort repertoires had been generated on a single sequencing platform. Both class I and class II loci were covered by HLA typing, at four-digit resolution. Typing coverage varied by locus: roughly 620-640 donors for A, B, C, DRB1 and DQB1; about 520 for DQA1; over 600 for DPA1; 450 to 480 for DPB1. Because of strong linkage in the cohort, a few DR-DQ haplotypes were treated as single units for association and clustering. Among roughly 400 genotyped donors of the cohort, an average of approximately 200,000 unique TCR beta nucleotide sequences was sequenced per donor, of which approximately 19% were non-productive.

The cohort was made up of 666 healthy bone marrow donors. At the time of sampling, all cohort members were nominally healthy, though unrecorded immune exposures were likely present. The donor tested CMV seropositive and was one of the 289 seropositive cohort members. Every donor gave a peripheral blood sample, and the peripheral blood mononuclear cells from that sample were used for TCR beta sequencing. Genomic DNA was extracted from the blood cell samples with the Qiagen DNeasy Blood Extraction Kit. Points on this clone: What antigen it recognizes has not been identified. The input lacks base qualities; no much larger clone sits a single base away.

General conclusions and limits of the study: In a later analysis, TCR association rates were found to vary across HLA loci, with the most associated TCRs seen for DRB1 alleles and the fewest for HLA-C alleles. In vitro tests confirmed that a few of the cytomegalovirus-associated TCR beta chains recognize cytomegalovirus antigens. In both the original and validation cohorts, the classifier was reported to diagnose cytomegalovirus status with high specificity and sensitivity. The only immune exposure information available for the cohort was CMV serostatus. According to the authors, the approach could potentially be generalized to other disease states and immunological phenotypes. Because some donors lacked HLA typing at each locus, the association tests relied only on the typed subset. A further reported finding was that TCR beta sequences accurately predicted the HLA-A and HLA-B alleles for most subjects in the first cohort. An association between a missense DCLRE1C variant and V-gene and J-gene trimming of TCR beta chains was found in a later genetic analysis and replicated in an independent cohort. A cluster of highly shared sequence variants was judged likely to be a technical artifact of the sequencing pipeline. While some public TCRs were present in many individuals, most TCR sequences turned up only very rarely across donors. Compared with equally common non-associated chains, HLA-associated TCR beta chains in a later analysis were more clonally expanded and had lower generation probabilities. An earlier analysis of approximately 570 of the donors showed that most TCR beta V segments appeared in productive rearrangements either about 90% or about 30% of the time, which broadly matched IMGT annotations. Linkage disequilibrium might explain the correlated functional status among segregating V segments, but an unknown experimental factor could not be excluded. Several of the top co-occurrence clusters appeared to be linked to parvovirus B19, influenza, CMV and Epstein-Barr virus, according to a later analysis. Roughly uniform sequencing depth across donors was assumed in presence/absence analyses, although this assumption may not hold. Most CMV-associated TCR beta chains appeared to be HLA-restricted in a later analysis, and the HLA associations seemed to be driven largely by CMV exposure. Because counts were too low, more than 15 rarely observed V segments, including chromosome 9 orphons, were excluded from the earlier analysis of a few hundred of the donors. Assigning TCR associations to individual alleles was difficult when HLA alleles, especially DR and DQ, strongly co-occurred. Only TCR beta chains were sequenced in this cohort, and the absence of alpha or paired-chain data limited detectable features. At a false discovery rate of 0.05, a later analysis linked around 15,000 TCR beta sequences to specific HLA alleles. The study listed 164 TCR beta chains as associated with cytomegalovirus. According to a later genetic analysis, donors in an Asian-associated ancestry cluster had fewer N-insertions in productive TCRs than the roughly 670-donor mean.

Libraries were constructed by the immunoSEQ multiplex PCR assay. A mixture of 60 forward primers for TCR Vbeta segments and 13 reverse primers for TCR Jbeta segments was used in the multiplex PCR. A multiplex PCR assay on genomic DNA amplified the CDR3 region of rearranged TCR beta genes. The amplified TCR beta libraries were sequenced on the Illumina HiSeq System as 87-base-pair reads. Processing in the source paper ran as follows. Across the roughly 700 repertoires, a later analysis counted roughly 84 million unique TCR beta chains, some 11 million of which were shared by at least two donors. To remove PCR and sequencing errors, raw reads were error-corrected and collapsed into unique sequences using a nearest-neighbor algorithm that merged closely related sequences. Alignment of CDR3 sequences to IMGT reference sequences was used to assign V, D and J gene segments. For a sequence to be retained, a match of at least six nucleotides was required to both a V gene segment and a J gene segment. A rearrangement counted as productive if the CDR3 had no stop codons and remained in frame with V and J, and every other rearrangement counted as non-productive. CDR3 was defined by IMGT convention, running from the second conserved V-encoded cysteine to the conserved J-encoded phenylalanine. The earlier analysis of 500 to 750 of the donors excluded any sequence lacking an unambiguous match to a single V gene segment. In an earlier analysis of 450 to 750 of the donors, a V segment was called functional when productive rearrangements were above 56.7%, and segregating when the standard deviation between donors exceeded 5%. A statistical classification framework was built for diagnosing cytomegalovirus status from the catalog of TCR beta chain sequences. A later analysis assigned V and J genes by comparing TCR nucleotide sequences with IMGT/GENE-DB human TR gene sequences. Using the TCRdist pipeline, a later analysis assigned CDR3 sequences along with most-parsimonious VDJ recombination scenarios. A later analysis defined each TCR beta chain by its CDR3 amino acid sequence plus V-gene family, and excluded reads lacking a unique V-gene family. In a later analysis, 500 to 700 highly shared, low-generation-probability nucleotide sequences were removed to address suspected cross-contamination and a sequencing artifact. In a later analysis, a clonal expansion index for each public chain was calculated from normalized within-repertoire ranks of inferred template counts. Generation probabilities in a later analysis came from a VDJ recombination model fitted to out-of-frame rearrangements, and those results were checked against IGoR. In a later analysis, hypergeometric tests were used to score TCR-TCR, TCR-HLA and TCR-CMV co-occurrence, with a repertoire-size bias correction applied to TCR pairs. To estimate false discovery rates, a later analysis permuted the HLA or CMV assignments 20 times. A later analysis grouped co-occurring TCRs with DBSCAN, adding TCRdist sequence similarity when clustering within HLA-allele-positive subsets. Repertoires with fewer than 30,000 or more than 120,000 public chains, plus five repertoires with anomalous nucleotide sharing, were excluded from co-occurrence clustering. This is the immuneACCESS table as TCRdb keeps it, with only in-frame sequences that have V and J called. A part of the clones is gone; compared with another copy, unresolved V genes explain less than half, and the rest is unexplained. V and J calls and clone size follow that table, whereas D and trimming were derived from the DNA. In all, the sample holds around 190,000 clones, and around 78% of those were seen once. The top ten constitute 14% of the sample.

Sequencing was carried out using PBMCs. The source of this sequence is a woman in her thirties in good health and CMV-seropositive.

The DNA sequence reads TGTGCCAGCAGCCCACGCGGGGGCGACACTGAAGCTTTCTTT. Translated, this gives CASSPRGGDTEAFF. Recombination joined TRBV5-4 with TRBJ1-1; the D segment could be TRBD1, given 6 matching bases. V and J lose 4 bases and 3 bases, and a span of 13 bases separates them. Reading the germline V gene (reference sequence) gives CDR1 SGHNT and CDR2 YYREEE. Spanning cysteine to phenylalanine, the CDR3 consists of 14 amino acids. The read is trimmed to its CDR3 DNA, 42 bases read in frame from base 1.